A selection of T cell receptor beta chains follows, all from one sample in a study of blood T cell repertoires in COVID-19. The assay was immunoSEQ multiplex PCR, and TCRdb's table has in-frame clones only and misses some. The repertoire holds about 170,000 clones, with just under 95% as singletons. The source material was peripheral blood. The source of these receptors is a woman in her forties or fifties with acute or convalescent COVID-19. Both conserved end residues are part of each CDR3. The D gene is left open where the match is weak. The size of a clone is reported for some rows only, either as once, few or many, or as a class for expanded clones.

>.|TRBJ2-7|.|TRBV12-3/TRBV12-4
TGTGCCAGCAGTTCCAGGGTGTACGAGCAGTACTTC
CASSSRVYEQYF
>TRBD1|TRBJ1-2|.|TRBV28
TGTGCCAGCAGTTACTTACAGGGGGCTTTATACTATGGCTACACCTTC
CASSYLQGALYYGYTF
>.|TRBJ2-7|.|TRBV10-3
TGTGCCACGCAGGCATCAGGGGACTCCTACGAGCAGTACTTC
CATQASGDSYEQYF
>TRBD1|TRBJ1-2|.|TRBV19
TGTGCCAGTAGTATAGCCCACAGGGGAGGTGGCTACACCTTC
CASSIAHRGGGYTF
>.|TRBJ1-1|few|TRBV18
TGTGCCAGCTCACCGGACTCGAACACTGAAGCTTTCTTT
CASSPDSNTEAFF
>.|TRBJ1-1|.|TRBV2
TGTGCCAGCAGTGAATTAGAGACAGGAGAAGCTTTCTTT
CASSELETGEAFF
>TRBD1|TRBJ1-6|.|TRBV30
TGTGCCTGGAGTGTGTGGACAGGGGATAATTCACCCCTCCACTTT
CAWSVWTGDNSPLHF
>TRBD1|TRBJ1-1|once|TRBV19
TGTGCCAGTAGTGCCTCAGGGGGCTTAACTGAAGCTTTCTTT
CASSASGGLTEAFF
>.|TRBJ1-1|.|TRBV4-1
TGCGCCAGCAGCCCTACAGGGATAGGCACTGAAGCTTTCTTT
CASSPTGIGTEAFF
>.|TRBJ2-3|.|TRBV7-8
TGTGCCAGCAGCTCTGACAGGGACTTCACAGATACGCAGTATTTT
CASSSDRDFTDTQYF
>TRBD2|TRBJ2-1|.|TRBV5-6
TGTGCCAGCAGCTATCCCTCTCAAATAGCGGGGGGGCTATCAAATGAGCAGTTCTTC
CASSYPSQIAGGLSNEQFF
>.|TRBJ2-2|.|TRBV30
TGTGCCTGGAGTTTAACCGGCACCGGGGAGCTGTTTTTT
CAWSLTGTGELFF
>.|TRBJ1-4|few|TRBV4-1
TGCGCCAGCAGCCTAATAGCCAGGGGCCCAGGGAACGAAAAACTGTTTTTT
CASSLIARGPGNEKLFF
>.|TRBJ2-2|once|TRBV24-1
TGTGCCACCAGTGATTTCACTCGGTCTCCCGGGGAGCTGTTTTTT
CATSDFTRSPGELFF
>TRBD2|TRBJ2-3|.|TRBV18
TGTGCCAGCTCACCCCAGACTAGCGGGGCAGATACGCAGTATTTT
CASSPQTSGADTQYF
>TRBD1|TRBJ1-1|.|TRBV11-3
TGTGCCAGCAGCTTAGATGGGACAGTGAACACTGAAGCTTTCTTT
CASSLDGTVNTEAFF
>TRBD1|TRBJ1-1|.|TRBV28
TGTGCCAGCAGCGAGCCGCGGACAGGGTGGGTTTGGGCTGAAGCTTTCTTT
CASSEPRTGWVWAEAFF
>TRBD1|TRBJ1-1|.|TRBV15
TGTGCCACCATCGCGGACAGGGGGCTTGCTTTCTTT
CATIADRGLAFF
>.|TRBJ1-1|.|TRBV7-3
TGTGCCAGCAGCCCACAGGGAATAACTGAAGCTTTCTTT
CASSPQGITEAFF
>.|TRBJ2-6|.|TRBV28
TGTGCCAGCAGTTTATTAACTGGGGCCAACGTCCTGACTTTC
CASSLLTGANVLTF
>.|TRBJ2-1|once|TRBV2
TGTGCCAGCAGTGAAGAAGGGGGTGACTACAATGAGCAGTTCTTC
CASSEEGGDYNEQFF
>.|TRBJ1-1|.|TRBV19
TGTGCCAGTAGTGTACAGGGGAACACTGAAGCTTTCTTT
CASSVQGNTEAFF
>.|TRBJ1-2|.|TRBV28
TGTGCCAGCAGTTTATTTACAGGGCTAGGGAACTATGGCTACACCTTC
CASSLFTGLGNYGYTF
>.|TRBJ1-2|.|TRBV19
TGTGCCAGTAGTATCGGGGGAACCAACTATGGCTACACCTTC
CASSIGGTNYGYTF
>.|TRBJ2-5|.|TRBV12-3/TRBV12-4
TGTGCCAGCAGTACACAGGGCGGAGAGACCCAGTACTTC
CASSTQGGETQYF
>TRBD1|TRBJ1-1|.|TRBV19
TGTGCCAGTAGTGTACAGGGGTCGGTGTACACTGAAGCTTTCTTT
CASSVQGSVYTEAFF
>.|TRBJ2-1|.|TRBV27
TGTGCCAGCAGCCTCAGCTCCTACAATGAGCAGTTCTTC
CASSLSSYNEQFF
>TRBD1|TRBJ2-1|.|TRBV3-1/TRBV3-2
TGTGCCAGCAGCCAAGATCCGGGACAGCTATTACGCAATGAGCAGTTCTTC
CASSQDPGQLLRNEQFF
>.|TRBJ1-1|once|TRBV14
TGTGCCAGCAGCCAAGATGCGGGGGGATTAAATTTCCACACTGAAGCTTTCTTT
CASSQDAGGLNFHTEAFF
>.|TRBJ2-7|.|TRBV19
TGTGCCAGTAGTATAGATCTGGGCACCTTCGTAAGGGAGCAGTACTTC
CASSIDLGTFVREQYF
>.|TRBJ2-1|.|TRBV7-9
TGTGCCAGCAGCTTCGACGGGGGTAGTTCTAATGAGCAGTTCTTC
CASSFDGGSSNEQFF
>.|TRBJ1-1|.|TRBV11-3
TGTGCCAGCAGCTCGCGCAGGGGCACTGAAGCTTTCTTT
CASSSRRGTEAFF
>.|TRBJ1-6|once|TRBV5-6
TGTGCCAGCAGCCTCCGGGGGGGGCGAAATTCACCCCTCCACTTT
CASSLRGGRNSPLHF
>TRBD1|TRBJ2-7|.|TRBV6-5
TGTGCCAGCAGCCCCACGACAGGGATCGACGAGCAGTACTTC
CASSPTTGIDEQYF
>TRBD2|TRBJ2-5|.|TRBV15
TGTGCCACCAGCAGAGATCGGACTAGCGATGAGACCCAGTACTTC
CATSRDRTSDETQYF
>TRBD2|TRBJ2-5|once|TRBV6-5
TGTGCCAGCAGTTACTCGGGCGGGGGAGAGACCCAGTACTTC
CASSYSGGGETQYF
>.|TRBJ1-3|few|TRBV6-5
TGTGCCAGCACTCTGGGAGGGATCGGAAGAAACACCATATATTTT
CASTLGGIGRNTIYF
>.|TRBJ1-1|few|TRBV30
TGTGCCTGGAATGACGGAGTAGATACTGAAGCTTTCTTT
CAWNDGVDTEAFF
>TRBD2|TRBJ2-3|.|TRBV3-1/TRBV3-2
TGTGCCAGCAGCTCGAGGGCTAGCGGGAGGGCAGATACGCAGTATTTT
CASSSRASGRADTQYF
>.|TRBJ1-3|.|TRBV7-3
TGTGCCAGCAGCTTAACCAGTGGAAACACCATATATTTT
CASSLTSGNTIYF